This T cell receptor (beta chain) was documented in a study of blood T cell repertoires in COVID-19. Study details: Samples taken during acute and convalescent COVID-19 were collected in the United States, Italy and Spain. PBMCs, B-cell-depleted T cells, or T cells were the source of the cDNA or gDNA that made up the material.

The ends were cut back, 8 bases at V and 0 bases at J, with 12 bases in the middle. The CDR3 is 13 amino acids. Germline V lookup: CDR1 SGHRS, CDR2 YFSETQ. In the study's own analysis: Researchers report that nucleated cell counts were estimated from reference gene primer amplification. This table comes from immunoSEQ multiplex PCR, and its TCRdb copy is limited to in-frame clones, with some not included. V and J calls and clone size are as listed in that table; D and trimming were resolved from the DNA. The table records 260,000 or so clones, 65% to 90% of them present only once. This sequence originates from a woman between 65 and 79 years old with acute or convalescent COVID-19. Source material: peripheral blood. The chain uses TRBV5-1 and TRBJ2-7; no reliable D call. The DNA for the CDR3 is TGCGCCAGTAGAACAGATAACTCCTACGAGCAGTACTTC. Translating it yields CASRTDNSYEQYF.